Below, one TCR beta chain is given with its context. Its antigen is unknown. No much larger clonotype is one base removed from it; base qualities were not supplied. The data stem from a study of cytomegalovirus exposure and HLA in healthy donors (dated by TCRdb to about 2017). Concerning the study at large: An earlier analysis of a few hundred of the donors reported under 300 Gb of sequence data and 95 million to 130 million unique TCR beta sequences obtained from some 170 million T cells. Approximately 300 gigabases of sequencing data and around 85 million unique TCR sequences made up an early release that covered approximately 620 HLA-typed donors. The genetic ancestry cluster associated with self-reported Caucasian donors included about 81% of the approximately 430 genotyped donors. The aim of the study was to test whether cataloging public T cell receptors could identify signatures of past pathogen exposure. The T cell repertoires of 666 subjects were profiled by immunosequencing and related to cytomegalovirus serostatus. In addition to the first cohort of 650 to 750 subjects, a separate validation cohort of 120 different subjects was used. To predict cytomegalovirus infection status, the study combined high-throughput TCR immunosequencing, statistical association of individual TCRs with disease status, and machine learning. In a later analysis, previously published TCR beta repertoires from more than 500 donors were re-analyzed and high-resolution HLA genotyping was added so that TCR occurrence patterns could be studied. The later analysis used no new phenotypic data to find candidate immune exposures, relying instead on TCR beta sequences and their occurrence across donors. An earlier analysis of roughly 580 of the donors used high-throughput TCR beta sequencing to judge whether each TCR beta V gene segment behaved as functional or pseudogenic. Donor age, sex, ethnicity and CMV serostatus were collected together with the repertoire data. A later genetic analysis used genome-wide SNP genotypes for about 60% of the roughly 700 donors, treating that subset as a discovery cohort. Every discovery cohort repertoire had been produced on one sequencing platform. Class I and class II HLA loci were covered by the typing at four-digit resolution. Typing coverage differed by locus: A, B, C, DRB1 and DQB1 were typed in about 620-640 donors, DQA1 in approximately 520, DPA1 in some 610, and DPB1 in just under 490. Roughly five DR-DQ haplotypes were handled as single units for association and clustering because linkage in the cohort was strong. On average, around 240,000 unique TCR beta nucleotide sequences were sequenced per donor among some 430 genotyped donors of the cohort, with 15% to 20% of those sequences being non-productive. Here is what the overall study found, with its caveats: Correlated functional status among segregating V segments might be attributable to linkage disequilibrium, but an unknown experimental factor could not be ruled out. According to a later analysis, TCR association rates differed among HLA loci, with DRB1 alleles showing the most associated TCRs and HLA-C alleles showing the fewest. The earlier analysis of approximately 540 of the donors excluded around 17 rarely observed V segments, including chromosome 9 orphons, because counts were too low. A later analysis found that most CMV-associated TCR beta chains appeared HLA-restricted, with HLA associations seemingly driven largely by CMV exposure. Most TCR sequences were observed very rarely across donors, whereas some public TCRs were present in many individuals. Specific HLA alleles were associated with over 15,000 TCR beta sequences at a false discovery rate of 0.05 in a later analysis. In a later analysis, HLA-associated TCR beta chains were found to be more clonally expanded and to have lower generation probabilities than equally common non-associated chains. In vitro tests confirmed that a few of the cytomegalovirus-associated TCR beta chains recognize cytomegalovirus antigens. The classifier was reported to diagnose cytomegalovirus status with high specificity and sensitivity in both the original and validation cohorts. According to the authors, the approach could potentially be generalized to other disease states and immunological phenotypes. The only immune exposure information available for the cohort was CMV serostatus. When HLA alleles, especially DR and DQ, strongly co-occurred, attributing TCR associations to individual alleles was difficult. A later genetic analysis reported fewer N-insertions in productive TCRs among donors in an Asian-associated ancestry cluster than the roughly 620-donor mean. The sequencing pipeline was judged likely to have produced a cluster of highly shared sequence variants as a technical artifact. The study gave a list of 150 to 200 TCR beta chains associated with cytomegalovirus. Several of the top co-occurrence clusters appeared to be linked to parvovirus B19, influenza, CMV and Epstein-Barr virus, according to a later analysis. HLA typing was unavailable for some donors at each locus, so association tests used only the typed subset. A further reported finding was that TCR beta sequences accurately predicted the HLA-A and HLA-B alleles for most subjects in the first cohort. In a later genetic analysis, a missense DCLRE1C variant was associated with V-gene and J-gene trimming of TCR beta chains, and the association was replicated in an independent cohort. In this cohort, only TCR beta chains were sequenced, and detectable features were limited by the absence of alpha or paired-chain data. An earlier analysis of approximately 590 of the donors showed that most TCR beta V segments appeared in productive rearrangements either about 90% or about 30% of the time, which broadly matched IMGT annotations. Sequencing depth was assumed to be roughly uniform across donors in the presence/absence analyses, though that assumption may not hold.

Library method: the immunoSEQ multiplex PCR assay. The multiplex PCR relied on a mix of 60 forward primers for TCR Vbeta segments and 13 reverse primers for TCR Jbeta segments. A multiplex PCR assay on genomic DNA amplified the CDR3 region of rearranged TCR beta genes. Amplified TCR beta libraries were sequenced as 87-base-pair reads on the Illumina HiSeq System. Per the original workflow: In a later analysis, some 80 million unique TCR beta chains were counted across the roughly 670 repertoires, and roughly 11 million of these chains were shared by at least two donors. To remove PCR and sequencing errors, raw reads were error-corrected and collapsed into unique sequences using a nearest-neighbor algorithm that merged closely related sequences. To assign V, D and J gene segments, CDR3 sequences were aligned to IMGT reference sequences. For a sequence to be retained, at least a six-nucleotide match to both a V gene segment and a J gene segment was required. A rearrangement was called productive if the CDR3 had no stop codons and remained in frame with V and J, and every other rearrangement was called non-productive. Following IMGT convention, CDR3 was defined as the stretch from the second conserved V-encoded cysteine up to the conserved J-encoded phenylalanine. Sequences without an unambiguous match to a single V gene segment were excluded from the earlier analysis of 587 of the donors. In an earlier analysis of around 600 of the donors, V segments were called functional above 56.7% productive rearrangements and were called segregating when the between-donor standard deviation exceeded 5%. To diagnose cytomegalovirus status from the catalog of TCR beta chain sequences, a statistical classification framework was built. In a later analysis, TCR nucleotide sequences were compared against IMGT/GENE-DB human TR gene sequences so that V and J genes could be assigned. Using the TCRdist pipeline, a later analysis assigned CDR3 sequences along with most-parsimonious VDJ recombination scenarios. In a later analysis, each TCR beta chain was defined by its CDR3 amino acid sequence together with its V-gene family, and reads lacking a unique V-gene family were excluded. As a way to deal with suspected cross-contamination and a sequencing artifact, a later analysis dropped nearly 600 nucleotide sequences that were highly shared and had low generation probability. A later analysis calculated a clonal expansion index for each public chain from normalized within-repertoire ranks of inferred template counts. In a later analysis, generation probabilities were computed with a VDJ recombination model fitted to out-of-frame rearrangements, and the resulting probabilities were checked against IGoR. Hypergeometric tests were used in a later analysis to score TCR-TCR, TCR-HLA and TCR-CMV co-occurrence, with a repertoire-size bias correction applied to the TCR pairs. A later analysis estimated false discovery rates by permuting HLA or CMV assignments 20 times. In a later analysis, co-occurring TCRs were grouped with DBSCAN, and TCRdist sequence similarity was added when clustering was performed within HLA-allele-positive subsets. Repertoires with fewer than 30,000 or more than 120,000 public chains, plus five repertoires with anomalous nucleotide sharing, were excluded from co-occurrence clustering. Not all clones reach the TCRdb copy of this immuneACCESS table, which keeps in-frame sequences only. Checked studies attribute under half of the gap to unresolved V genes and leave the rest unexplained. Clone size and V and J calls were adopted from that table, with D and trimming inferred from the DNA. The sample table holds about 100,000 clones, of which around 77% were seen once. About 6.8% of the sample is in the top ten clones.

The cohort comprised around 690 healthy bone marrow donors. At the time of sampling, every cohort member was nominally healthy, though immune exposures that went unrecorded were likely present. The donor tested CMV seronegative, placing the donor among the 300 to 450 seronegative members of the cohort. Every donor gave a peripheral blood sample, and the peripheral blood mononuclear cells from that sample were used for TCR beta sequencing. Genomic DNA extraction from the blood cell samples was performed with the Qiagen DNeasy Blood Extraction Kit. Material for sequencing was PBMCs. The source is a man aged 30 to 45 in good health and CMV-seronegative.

The CDR3 is CASSYLGTGVTGELFF. The DNA is TGTGCCAGCAGTTACCTCGGGACAGGGGTCACCGGGGAGCTGTTTTTT. The chain joins TRBV6-5 to TRBJ2-2, with 10 bases in between that match TRBD1. The CDR3 covers 16 residues, taking in both the cysteine and the phenylalanine. The CDR3 DNA has 48 bases and is translated from base 1. The V end gives up 2 bases and the J end 4 bases, leaving 4 bases in the junction not matched to a gene. The germline V gene supplies CDR1 MNHEY and CDR2 SVGAGI.